A single sample gave rise to the 20 T cell receptor beta chains below, sequenced in a study of cytomegalovirus exposure and HLA in healthy donors. Amplification used 60 Vbeta primers and 13 Jbeta primers. The method was immunoSEQ multiplex PCR; TCRdb's version includes in-frame clones alone and lacks a portion of them. The sample shows about 140,000 clones, about four fifths of them seen only once. The specimen sequenced was PBMCs. These receptors originate from a man aged 25 to 45 in good health and CMV-seronegative.

This clone was seen more than once but under ten times. The chain links TRBV27 to TRBJ2-7, with TRBD1 matching 7 bases. In germline, CDR1 is MNHEY, CDR2 SMNVEV (reference sequence). The CDR3 has 13 residues. V shed 5 bases and J 4 bases; nucleotides not matched to a gene: 5. The CDR3 region is CASSIGTDYEQYF. Here the CDR3 DNA reads TGTGCCAGCAGTATAGGGACAGATTACGAGCAGTACTTC.

The chain links TRBV28 to TRBJ1-2, with 12 bases identical to TRBD1. V dropped 4 bases and J dropped 5; count of bases not matched to a gene: 2. CDR1 and CDR2 (germline): MDHEN, SYDVKM. CDR3 length equals 14 residues. The CDR3 loop reads CASSSGQGAYGYTF. The CDR3 DNA reads TGTGCCAGCAGTTCGGGACAGGGGGCGTATGGCTACACCTTC.

The chain couples TRBV5-1 to TRBJ1-2; D is possibly TRBD1 (5 bases). CDR3 length: 15 amino acids. CDR1 is SGHRS and CDR2 is YFSETQ in the germline V gene. The V end was cut by 4 bases, the J end by 3 bases, with 16 bases between. In nucleotides, the CDR3 is TGCGCCAGCAGCGTGGGACGTCAAGGAGACTATGGCTACACCTTC. Protein product: CASSVGRQGDYGYTF.

This clone was found a few times. The chain is built from TRBV5-1 and TRBJ2-1; D is uncertain. CDR1 and CDR2 (germline): SGHRS, YFSETQ. V lost 4 bases to trimming and J lost 8 bases, with 19 bases between them. This CDR3 spans 15 amino acids. DNA for the CDR3: TGCGCCAGCAGCCTAGGCCCAGAAATTGTCCATGAGCAGTTCTTC. Protein product: CASSLGPEIVHEQFF.

This clone was observed a few times. This chain links TRBV28 with TRBJ1-5, with a weak D call TRBD1 (6 bases). V was cut by 5 bases and J by 4 bases, with 21 bases left in between. This CDR3 has 17 amino acids. In germline, CDR1 is MDHEN, CDR2 SYDVKM. The CDR3 DNA follows: TGTGCCAGCAGTCCGGTGGTTCGGGGGGCTGGGAATCAGCCCCAGCATTTT. Protein: CASSPVVRGAGNQPQHF.

The V and J genes are TRBV27 and TRBJ1-1; 9 nucleotides match TRBD1. The J segment lost 1 base and the V segment lost 7 bases, leaving 7 bases of the junction unmatched. The CDR3 length is 15 residues. Per the germline V gene, CDR1 is MNHEY and CDR2 is SMNVEV (reference sequence). The CDR3: CASIRDRVSNTEAFF. CDR3 bases: TGTGCCAGCATTAGGGACAGGGTGTCGAACACTGAAGCTTTCTTT.

This chain links TRBV18 with TRBJ2-5; 15 bases agree with TRBD2. V shed 0 bases and J 4 bases; nucleotides not matched to a gene: 3. The CDR3 has 17 residues. Germline V gives CDR1 KGHSH, CDR2 LQKENI. The CDR3 reads CASSPPGLAGGIETQYF. CDR3 in DNA: TGTGCCAGCTCACCACCGGGACTAGCGGGGGGCATAGAGACCCAGTACTTC.

The V gene is TRBV11-2, the J gene TRBJ2-5; D gene uncertain. This CDR3 is 15 amino acids long. Per the germline V gene, CDR1 is SGHAT and CDR2 is FQNNGV. Trimming removed 5 bases at V and 9 bases at J, with 22 bases between. Here the CDR3 reads CASSPLGAASGPQYF. The CDR3 nucleotides are TGTGCCAGCAGCCCCCTAGGTGCGGCGAGTGGCCCCCAGTACTTC.

The J gene is TRBJ2-1, the V gene TRBV7-2, with 8 bases that match TRBD1. The CDR3 is made up of 15 amino acids. Germline V CDR1 and CDR2: SGHTA, FQGNSA. The V and J ends lost 5 bases and 8 bases, in that order; junction bases with no gene match: 11. The CDR3 DNA reads TGTGCCAGCAGCGTCCGACAGGGGTCTTTTTATGAGCAGTTCTTC. This encodes CASSVRQGSFYEQFF.

V gene TRBV6-1 combines with J gene TRBJ1-1, with D possibly matching TRBD1 (6 bases). The CDR3 sequence is 13 residues long. The V gene's germline CDR1 is MNHNS and CDR2 SASEGT. Trimming stripped 7 bases from V and 2 bases from J, with 11 bases between. This CDR3 reads CASNPTGNTEAFF. DNA of the CDR3: TGTGCCAGCAACCCGACAGGAAACACTGAAGCTTTCTTT.

This chain connects TRBV4-1 to TRBJ1-1; D call uncertain. The CDR3 runs 15 residues. The ends were cut back, 5 bases at V and 1 base at J, with 14 bases in the middle. Germline V CDR1 and CDR2: MGHRA, YSYEKL. DNA for the CDR3: TGCGCCAGCAGCTCTCGAGTTTCGGGGAACACTGAAGCTTTCTTT. It yields the protein CASSSRVSGNTEAFF.

The gene calls are TRBV5-4 and TRBJ2-7; TRBD1 aligns across 9 bases. The V gene's germline CDR1 is SGHNT and CDR2 YYREEE (reference sequence). Trimming cost V 5 bases and J 5 bases; bases outside gene matches: 11. CDR3 length: 15 residues. The CDR3 bases are TGTGCCAGCAGTTCCCCGGGACAGGGTTCCCACGAGCAGTACTTC. It encodes CASSSPGQGSHEQYF.

The V and J genes are TRBV28 and TRBJ1-5; D call uncertain. The CDR3 is 12 amino acids. V was cut by 4 bases and J by 9 bases, with 10 bases left in between. The V gene's germline CDR1 is MDHEN and CDR2 SYDVKM. CDR3 nucleotides: TGTGCCAGCAGTTCCCCTCGAGGGCCCCAGCATTTT. Protein product: CASSSPRGPQHF. Looking up the rest from reference TRBV28 and TRBJ1-5 gives the full variable domain: DVKVTQSSRYLVKRTGEKVFLECVQDMDHENMFWYRQDPGLGLRLIYFSYDVKMKEKGDIPEGYSVSREKKERFSLILESASTNQTSMYLCASSSPRGPQHFGDGTRLSIL.

The chain couples TRBV28 to TRBJ1-5; D is ambiguous. Between the trimmed V and J ends, which lost 5 bases and 3 bases, there was a span of 14 bases. This CDR3 is 15 amino acids long. Per germline, CDR1 MDHEN and CDR2 SYDVKM. Here the CDR3 reads CASSQAPVLNQPQHF. Here the CDR3 DNA reads TGTGCCAGCAGTCAGGCCCCGGTCCTCAATCAGCCCCAGCATTTT.

V and J are TRBV18 and TRBJ2-5, with 12 positions matching TRBD2. With V trimmed by 4 bases and J by 3 bases, 9 bases remained unmatched. The CDR3 totals 17 residues. Germline CDR1 and CDR2: KGHSH and LQKENI. In nucleotides, the CDR3 is TGTGCCAGCTCACATCCCCGGTCTAGCGGGAGGGAAGAGACCCAGTACTTC. This encodes CASSHPRSSGREETQYF.

Of note for this clone: One end of the junction does not line up with germline, which may come from a read error. The chain uses TRBV6-1 and TRBJ1-2, with a tentative D call TRBD1 (6 bases). This CDR3 comprises 16 residues. Germline CDR1 is MNHNS and CDR2 is SASEGT. The CDR3 coding sequence is TGTGCCAGCAGTGAAGCGATAGCAGGGGTATTCGCTGGCTACCCCTTC. It yields the protein CASSEAIAGVFAGYPF.

The gene calls are TRBV11-2 and TRBJ2-3, with 7 bases identical to TRBD2. Trimming cost V 9 bases and J 3 bases; bases outside gene matches: 6. Germline V gives CDR1 SGHAT, CDR2 FQNNGV. The CDR3 covers 13 residues. In nucleotides, the CDR3 is TGTGCCAGTTTGGCTAGCGGTACAGATACGCAGTATTTT. Translation: CASLASGTDTQYF. Full variable domain (missing parts from reference TRBV11-2 and TRBJ2-3): EAGVAQSPRYKIIEKRQSVAFWCNPISGHATLYWYQQILGQGPKLLIQFQNNGVVDDSQLPKDRFSAERLKGVDSTLKIQPAKLEDSAVYLCASLASGTDTQYFGPGTRLTVL.

This clone has a handful of counts. This sequence joins TRBV6-5 and TRBJ1-1, with 9 bases aligning to TRBD1. The CDR3 is made up of 14 amino acids. Germline CDR1 MNHEY, CDR2 SVGAGI. Germline trimming cut 6 bases from V and 5 bases from J; bases unmatched to any gene: 7. The CDR3 DNA reads TGTGCCAGCAGCTTAGGACAGGGGAGGACTGAAGCTTTCTTT. It specifies CASSLGQGRTEAFF.

As concerns this clone: Additional DNA sequences in this sample encode the identical CDR3. The gene calls are TRBV6-5 and TRBJ2-2, with D perhaps TRBD1 (6 bases). The CDR3 length is 14 residues. Trimming removed 0 bases at V and 6 bases at J, with 8 bases between. Germline V gene lookup returns CDR1 MNHEY and CDR2 SVGAGI. The CDR3 DNA is TGTGCCAGCAGTTACTCGACAGGTCCCGGGGAGCTGTTTTTT. This codes for CASSYSTGPGELFF.

This chain connects TRBV6-4 to TRBJ1-2; 8 positions agree with TRBD1. V lost 4 bases to trimming and J lost 6 bases; unmatched junction nucleotides: 10. Germline V gene data show CDR1 as MRHNA and CDR2 as SNTAGT. The CDR3 runs to 15 residues. The CDR3 DNA follows: TGTGCCAGCAGTGCCGCGGGACAGGCGAGGGATGGCTACACCTTC. This sequence encodes CASSAAGQARDGYTF.